What follows is one T cell receptor beta chain and its context. No antigen is known for it. The data were taken from a study of T cell responses to AZD1222 COVID-19 vaccine. Overall study: Both about-4-week and about-12-week second-dose recipients were combined.

V dropped 1 base and J dropped 5 bases, with 8 bases sitting between them. The CDR3 runs to 14 residues. Germline V gives CDR1 SEHNR, CDR2 FQNEAQ (reference sequence). Notes on the study in general: Baseline antibody screening turned up just six seropositive AZD1222 recipients. Once two AZD1222 doses were given, Spike-specific TCR breadth and depth went up. The donor cohort was predominantly white British with a female majority, and clonal diversity may have been underestimated.

Data came from immunoSEQ multiplex PCR; TCRdb stores just in-frame clones and leaves some out. The table has 58,000 or so clones, 84% seen once. The specimen was peripheral blood, collected on day 0 of AZD1222 vaccination. The TCR sequence derives from an adult in good health. This chain connects TRBV7-9 to TRBJ1-4; tentative D call: TRBD1 (5 bases). The CDR3 loop is CASSLEGWNEKLFF. CDR3 nucleotides: TGTGCCAGCAGCTTAGAGGGGTGGAATGAAAAACTGTTTTTT.